This T cell receptor (beta chain) was found in a study of OX40 agonist ivuxolimab in advanced cancers. The CDR3 has 13 residues. Germline V gene data show CDR1 as SGHTA and CDR2 as FQGNSA. Only in-frame clones appear in the TCRdb table, and some are missing; sequencing was by immunoSEQ multiplex PCR. The table includes around 15,000 clones, around 84% detected once. Patients were excluded for autoimmune disease history or systemic immunosuppression. This clone has only one observation. At one of its ends the junction is not consistent with the germline gene, which may arise from a read error. The chain couples TRBV7-2 to TRBJ1-6, with D uncertain. This sequence originates from an adult with an advanced solid tumor such as melanoma, head and neck, liver or kidney cancer. The sample consisted of CD4+ or CD8+ T cells sorted from blood, taken in a trial of the OX40 agonist ivuxolimab. CDR3 sequence (DNA): TGTGCCAGCAGCTTATTTACGACGGGTGCCCTACACTTT. Amino acid sequence: CASSLFTTGALHF. Looking up the rest from reference TRBV7-2 and TRBJ1-6 gives the full variable domain: GAGVSQSPSNKVTEKGKDVELRCDPISGHTALYWYRQSLGQGLEFLIYFQGNSAPDKSGLPSDRFSAERTGGSVSTLTIQRTQQEDSAVYLCASSLFTTGALHFGNGTRLTVT.